Reported below is one T cell receptor (beta chain). The antigen this receptor binds is unknown. Qualities for individual bases were not recorded, and no much larger clone is one base off. The data were obtained in a study of blood T cells in healthy people across ages (dated by TCRdb to about 2015). Regarding the study in general: In model experiments, template switching captured roughly one uniquely barcoded TCR beta cDNA molecule for every two T cells. Age-related changes in TCR beta repertoire diversity were measured in the study by deep sequencing normalized with unique cDNA molecular identifiers. The donors were split into four age groups: young (average around 15 years), middle-aged (around 37), aged (62) and long-lived (approximately 80). To avoid experimental bias, donors of different ages were spread randomly across the sequencing lanes. Using the same blood draw, the study looked at two additional independent replicas of 1 million unique cDNA reads for two donors, one aged 18 to 30 and the other aged 80 or older.

The CDR3, cysteine through phenylalanine, is 15 amino acids long. The only DNA kept is the CDR3, 45 bases in frame from the first base. For CDR1 and CDR2, the germline V gene lists MNHNS and SASEGT. The paper as a whole reports these results and caveats: Compared with the aged group, the long-lived group had more naive CD4+ T cells, fewer expanded clones and increased TCR diversity, suggesting age selection. Donor CMV infection status was unknown, potentially confounding age-related changes in expanded clonotypes. Estimates of total diversity based on one million sequenced T cells were considered lower bounds and underestimates. There was a strong correlation between observed TCR beta diversity and the percentage of naive T cells measured by flow cytometry. Observed TCR beta diversity per million T cells fell roughly linearly with age, and a significant reduction was already apparent by age about 36. Bulk unsorted PBMC profiling prevented conclusive comparison of naive and antigen-experienced compartments.

Library preparation was by 5' RACE. Sequenced on an Illumina HiSeq 2500. A second PCR of 7 to 11 cycles was performed with a sample-barcoded 5' primer and a J-beta primer mix. A template-switch 5' adaptor carrying 12 random nucleotides introduced a unique molecular identifier onto each TCR beta cDNA molecule. Each sample yielded at least 2.5 million CDR3-containing paired-end reads. First-strand cDNA was synthesized from all RNA with the Mint cDNA synthesis kit, primed by a TRBC-specific oligonucleotide. After uracil-DNA glycosylase treatment, a first 18-cycle PCR used universal primers M1SS and BC2_uni_R on all cDNA. On the authors' methods: For normalization, 1 million high-quality reads were randomly selected from each sample, with every read carrying a distinct molecular identifier. Reads sharing molecular identifiers were discarded rather than binned into consensus sequences. MiTCR, with a Q25 quality threshold and the strictest error-elimination algorithm, was used for CDR3 identification, clonotype clustering and error correction. A nonparametric unseen species model with Euler transformation was used to estimate lower-bound total TCR beta diversity. Using fastp at Q25 and MiXCR, TCRdb reprocessed the public reads and kept productive beta chains. Merged by CDR3 protein, the rows form single entries marked with the most common genes and DNA. TCRdb, not the original authors, processed these V and J calls. Within this sample are approximately 810,000 distinct CDR3 sequences, with 29% of them counted one time only. The ten most abundant clones make up around a sixth of the sample.

Systemically healthy Caucasian individuals from Russia, some 40 in total and aged roughly 6 to 90 years, were included as donors. Around 10 milliliters of peripheral blood were drawn from each donor into EDTA-treated Vacutainer tubes. Ficoll-Paque density-gradient centrifugation was used to isolate PBMCs, with at least 6.5 million obtained per sample. Trizol reagent was used to extract total RNA from PBMCs, with at least 5 micrograms per sample. Naive CD45RAhigh/CD27high T cell percentages were measured by flow cytometry on a PBMC aliquot from every donor. Material: blood. The sequence came from a woman of 80 years or more in good health. This chain is built from TRBV6-1 and TRBJ2-4, with 9 junctional bases fitting TRBD2. The assigned J gene may be wrong: the sequence end matches TRBJ2-7 better. Here the CDR3 is given as CASSEGISGSYEQYF. The sequenced DNA is TGTGCCAGCAGTGAAGGGATTAGCGGGAGTTACGAGCAGTACTTC.